Listed below are T cell receptor beta chains from one sample, sequenced in a study of T cells after posttransplantation cyclophosphamide. Generated by immunoSEQ multiplex PCR, the TCRdb table keeps only in-frame clones and is missing some. This sample carries about 30,000 clones and no singletons, and approximately 2.6% goes to the top ten. Sample: PBMCs. Source of these receptors: a woman aged 60-75 years in good health, CMV-negative, and a related stem cell transplant donor. CDR3s include the opening cysteine and the closing phenylalanine or tryptophan. The D gene is left open where the match is weak. Clone size is stated in some rows and not others, as once, few, many or a class when expanded.

clone_size	v_call	d_call	j_call	cdr3_aa	cdr3_nt
many	TRBV11-1	TRBD1	TRBJ2-2	CASSLSQGDTGELFF	TGTGCCAGCAGCTTAAGCCAGGGGGACACCGGGGAGCTGTTTTTT
many	TRBV7-2	TRBD2	TRBJ2-7	CASSRGGYSYEQYF	TGTGCCAGCAGCCGCGGGGGATACTCCTACGAGCAGTACTTC
many	TRBV5-1	TRBD1	TRBJ1-3	CASSLQGASSGNTIYF	TGCGCCAGCAGCCTGCAGGGGGCTAGCTCTGGAAACACCATATATTTT
many	TRBV19	NA	TRBJ2-5	CASSMSETQYF	TGTGCCAGTAGTATGTCTGAGACCCAGTACTTC
few	TRBV7-6	TRBD2	TRBJ2-7	CASSFSPTSGGYEQYF	TGTGCCAGCAGCTTTTCCCCGACTAGCGGGGGCTACGAGCAGTACTTC
many	TRBV15	NA	TRBJ2-1	CATSREADYEQFF	TGTGCCACCAGCAGAGAGGCGGATTATGAGCAGTTCTTC
many	TRBV10-3	TRBD2	TRBJ2-1	CATRTGLGAYNEQFF	TGTGCCACCCGGACGGGACTAGGAGCCTACAATGAGCAGTTCTTC
many	TRBV19	NA	TRBJ1-2	CASSWQASYDGYTF	TGTGCCAGTAGCTGGCAGGCTTCATATGATGGCTACACCTTC
many	TRBV19	NA	TRBJ2-6	CASTKQYSGANVLTF	TGTGCCAGTACCAAACAGTACTCTGGGGCCAACGTCCTGACTTTC
NA	TRBV6-6	NA	TRBJ2-3	CASSFGYSRADTQYF	TGTGCCAGCAGTTTCGGCTACTCAAGGGCAGATACGCAGTATTTT
many	TRBV11-2	NA	TRBJ1-1	CASRRGLNTEAFF	TGTGCCAGCCGGCGGGGCCTGAACACTGAAGCTTTCTTT
many	TRBV19	NA	TRBJ2-3	CASSVRGTDTQYF	TGTGCCAGTAGTGTCCGTGGCACAGATACGCAGTATTTT
many	TRBV19	TRBD1	TRBJ1-2	CASSTPGQGGTNYGYTF	TGTGCCAGTAGTACCCCCGGACAGGGGGGGACTAACTATGGCTACACCTTC
many	TRBV6-6	TRBD1	TRBJ2-5	CASSPLRQGETQYF	TGTGCCAGCAGCCCCCTCAGACAGGGGGAGACCCAGTACTTC
many	TRBV6-5	NA	TRBJ1-1	CASSYSRGRNSVAFF	TGTGCCAGCAGTTACTCGAGGGGCCGAAACTCGGTAGCTTTCTTT
many	TRBV7-2	TRBD2	TRBJ2-7	CASSLSGGPPTDF	TGTGCCAGCAGCTTGAGCGGGGGGCCACCGACGGACTTC
many	TRBV27	TRBD2	TRBJ2-1	CASRKGGRGYNEQFF	TGTGCCAGCAGGAAAGGCGGGAGGGGGTACAATGAGCAGTTCTTC
NA	TRBV9	TRBD1	TRBJ1-1	CASSVRPGGETEAFF	TGTGCCAGCAGCGTCAGACCAGGGGGAGAGACTGAAGCTTTCTTT
NA	TRBV30	TRBD1	TRBJ2-3	CAWSVGTGPLLDTQYF	TGTGCCTGGAGTGTCGGGACAGGCCCGTTGCTGGATACGCAGTATTTT
many	TRBV6-5	NA	TRBJ2-7	CASSSQQGADEQYF	TGTGCCAGCAGTTCTCAACAGGGAGCAGACGAGCAGTACTTC
NA	TRBV30	NA	TRBJ1-6	CAWSFTGPSYNSPLHF	TGTGCCTGGAGTTTTACAGGTCCCTCGTATAATTCACCCCTCCACTTT
many	TRBV28	NA	TRBJ1-5	CASSSPGKGQPQHF	TGTGCCAGCAGCTCCCCAGGCAAGGGGCAGCCCCAGCATTTT
few	TRBV7-9	NA	TRBJ2-7	CASSPPWDIYEQYF	TGTGCCAGCAGCCCTCCTTGGGACATCTACGAGCAGTACTTC
many	TRBV6-6	NA	TRBJ2-7	CASLREASEQYF	TGTGCCAGCTTGCGGGAAGCAAGCGAGCAGTACTTC
many	TRBV5-1	TRBD1	TRBJ2-3	CASSTGGNEDTQYF	TGCGCCAGTTCGACAGGGGGCAATGAAGATACGCAGTATTTT
many	TRBV5-8	TRBD2	TRBJ2-7	CASSFRTSAAREQYF	TGTGCCAGCAGCTTCCGGACTAGCGCCGCTAGGGAGCAGTACTTC
many	TRBV27	TRBD1	TRBJ2-7	CASSLLGQGYYEQYF	TGTGCCAGCAGTTTACTGGGACAGGGGTACTACGAGCAGTACTTC
many	TRBV7-2	NA	TRBJ1-1	CASSLISSGNTEAFF	TGTGCCAGCAGCTTAATATCTTCGGGGAACACTGAAGCTTTCTTT
many	TRBV29-1	NA	TRBJ1-3	CSVEDQASLGNTIYF	TGCAGCGTTGAAGACCAGGCCAGCCTCGGAAACACCATATATTTT
many	TRBV4-2	TRBD2	TRBJ2-2	CASSQVGGSRTGELFF	TGTGCCAGCAGCCAAGTTGGCGGGAGTAGGACCGGGGAGCTGTTTTTT
many	TRBV19	NA	TRBJ2-4	CATIPQVVKNIQYF	TGTGCCACCATCCCCCAGGTTGTCAAAAACATTCAGTACTTC
many	TRBV6-1	TRBD1	TRBJ1-2	CASSRQGLGGYTF	TGTGCCAGCAGTCGACAGGGGCTTGGGGGCTACACCTTC
NA	TRBV30	NA	TRBJ2-2	CAWKGGLNTGELFF	TGTGCCTGGAAGGGCGGACTGAACACCGGGGAGCTGTTTTTT
many	TRBV24-1	TRBD1	TRBJ1-4	CATSEGQGRKLFF	TGTGCCACCAGTGAGGGACAGGGGAGAAAACTGTTTTTT
few	TRBV18	TRBD1	TRBJ2-7	CASSRTGQGPLEQYF	TGTGCCAGCTCACGTACGGGACAGGGGCCGTTAGAGCAGTACTTC
many	TRBV27	TRBD1	TRBJ2-7	CASSFYSGTGNTYEQYF	TGTGCCAGCAGTTTTTATTCGGGGACAGGCAACACCTACGAGCAGTACTTC
many	TRBV7-9	NA	TRBJ2-1	CASQGGDFYNEQFF	TGTGCCAGTCAAGGAGGGGATTTCTACAATGAGCAGTTCTTC
few	TRBV15	NA	TRBJ1-2	CATSRELYGYTF	TGTGCCACCAGCAGAGAACTTTATGGCTACACCTTC
NA	TRBV5-1	NA	TRBJ2-3	CASSIQGTGTDTQYF	TGCGCCAGCAGCATACAGGGGACTGGCACAGATACGCAGTATTTT
many	TRBV11-3	TRBD1	TRBJ2-1	CASSTTGVMNEQFF	TGTGCCAGCAGCACGACAGGGGTCATGAATGAGCAGTTCTTC
many	TRBV5-1	NA	TRBJ1-1	CASSPGYWNEAFF	TGCGCCAGCAGCCCAGGGTATTGGAATGAAGCTTTCTTT
many	TRBV4-1	TRBD1	TRBJ1-2	CASSQLATGAVGYTF	TGCGCCAGCAGCCAACTCGCGACAGGGGCTGTAGGCTACACCTTC
NA	TRBV2	TRBD1	TRBJ2-7	CASGQGAVEQYF	TGTGCCAGCGGACAGGGGGCTGTCGAGCAGTACTTC
few	TRBV9	NA	TRBJ2-7	CASSVAPQVREQYF	TGTGCCAGCAGCGTAGCTCCTCAGGTCCGCGAGCAGTACTTC
many	TRBV4-3	TRBD1	TRBJ1-1	CASSQDPNRGLSEAFF	TGCGCCAGCAGCCAAGACCCGAACAGGGGGCTTTCTGAAGCTTTCTTT
NA	TRBV4-1	TRBD1	TRBJ1-5	CASSRDYVAGGNNQPQHF	TGCGCCAGCAGTCGCGATTACGTGGCAGGGGGCAACAATCAGCCCCAGCATTTT
many	TRBV5-3	NA	TRBJ2-7	CARSADSDHEQYF	TGTGCCAGAAGCGCTGATAGCGATCACGAGCAGTACTTC
NA	TRBV12-3/TRBV12-4	TRBD1	TRBJ1-5	CASSLRLGQDSNQPQHF	TGTGCCAGCAGTTTAAGATTAGGACAGGATAGCAATCAGCCCCAGCATTTT
many	TRBV24-1	TRBD2	TRBJ2-2	CATSERTSGRVLFF	TGTGCCACCAGTGAGAGGACTAGCGGCCGAGTGCTGTTTTTT
many	TRBV7-9	TRBD1	TRBJ1-2	CASSSLDRLGIYGYTF	TGTGCCAGCAGCTCCTTGGACAGGCTGGGTATCTATGGCTACACCTTC
many	TRBV15	TRBD2	TRBJ2-7	CATSTSLAGESEQYF	TGTGCCACCAGCACGAGTCTAGCGGGAGAGAGCGAGCAGTACTTC
many	TRBV12-3/TRBV12-4	NA	TRBJ2-5	CASSGTGGAGGGETQYF	TGTGCCAGCAGTGGGACAGGGGGAGCGGGAGGGGGGGAGACCCAGTACTTC
NA	TRBV28	TRBD1	TRBJ1-2	CASTKRGTGGAGGYTF	TGTGCCAGCACCAAACGGGGGACAGGGGGCGCGGGCGGCTACACCTTC